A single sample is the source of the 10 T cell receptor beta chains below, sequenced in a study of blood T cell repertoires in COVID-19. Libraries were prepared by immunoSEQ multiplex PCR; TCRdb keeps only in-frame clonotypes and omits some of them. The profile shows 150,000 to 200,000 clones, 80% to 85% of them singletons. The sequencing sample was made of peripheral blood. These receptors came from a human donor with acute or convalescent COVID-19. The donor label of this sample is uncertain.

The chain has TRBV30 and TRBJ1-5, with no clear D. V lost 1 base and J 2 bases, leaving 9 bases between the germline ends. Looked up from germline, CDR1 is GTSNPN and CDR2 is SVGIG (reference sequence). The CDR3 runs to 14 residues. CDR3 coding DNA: TGTGCCTGGAGTGGTGGGAGGGGCAATCAGCCCCAGCATTTT. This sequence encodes CAWSGGRGNQPQHF.

Written as DNA, the CDR3 is TGTGCCAGCAGCTCAGAGGGACTAGCGGGGGGGCAGTTCTTC. Translating gives CASSSEGLAGGQFF. The chain is built from TRBV7-9 and TRBJ2-1; TRBD2 matches 15 bases. This CDR3 has 14 amino acids. After removal of 4 bases from V and 12 bases from J, the junction contained 4 bases not matched to a gene. CDR1 is SEHNR, CDR2 FQNEAQ, per germline (reference sequence).

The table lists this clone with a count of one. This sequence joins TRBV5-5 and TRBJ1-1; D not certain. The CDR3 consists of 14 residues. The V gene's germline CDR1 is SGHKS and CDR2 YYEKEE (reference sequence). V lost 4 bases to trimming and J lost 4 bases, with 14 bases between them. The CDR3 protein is CASSLTPGLTEAFF. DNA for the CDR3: TGTGCCAGCAGCCTCACGCCTGGGCTCACTGAAGCTTTCTTT.

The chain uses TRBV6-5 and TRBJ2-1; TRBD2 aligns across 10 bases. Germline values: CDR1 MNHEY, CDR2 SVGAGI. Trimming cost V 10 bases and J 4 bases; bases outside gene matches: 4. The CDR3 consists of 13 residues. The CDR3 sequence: CATLTSGYNEQFF. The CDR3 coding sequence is TGTGCCACCCTGACTAGCGGGTACAATGAGCAGTTCTTC.

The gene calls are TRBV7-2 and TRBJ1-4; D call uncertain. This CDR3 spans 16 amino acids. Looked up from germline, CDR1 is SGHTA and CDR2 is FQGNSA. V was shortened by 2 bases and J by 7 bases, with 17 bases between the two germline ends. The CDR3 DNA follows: TGTGCCAGCAGCTTAAATCGGTTGGGCCGTGGTGAAAAACTGTTTTTT. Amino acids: CASSLNRLGRGEKLFF.

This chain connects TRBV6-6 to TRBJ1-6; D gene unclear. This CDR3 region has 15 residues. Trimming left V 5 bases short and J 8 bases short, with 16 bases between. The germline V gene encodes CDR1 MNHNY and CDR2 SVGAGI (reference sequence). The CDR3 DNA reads TGTGCCAGCAGTCAGATTGGCAGTGAGGATTCACCCCTCCACTTT. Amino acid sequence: CASSQIGSEDSPLHF.

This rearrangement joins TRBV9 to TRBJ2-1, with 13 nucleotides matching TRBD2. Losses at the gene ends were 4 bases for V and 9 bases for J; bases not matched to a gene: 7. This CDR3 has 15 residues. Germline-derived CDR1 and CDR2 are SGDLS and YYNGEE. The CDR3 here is CASSLTSGGAGEQFF. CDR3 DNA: TGTGCCAGCAGCTTAACTAGCGGGGGGGCCGGTGAGCAGTTCTTC.

Written as DNA, the CDR3 is TGTGCCAGCAGCTTTGGGCGGGGGGCAGTCCCTACGACGCAGTACTTC. Translated, it gives CASSFGRGAVPTTQYF. The chain is built from TRBV5-6 and TRBJ2-7; 8 bases line up with TRBD2. Germline V gene data show CDR1 as SGHDT and CDR2 as YYEEEE. With V trimmed by 2 bases and J by 9 bases, 16 bases remained unmatched. The CDR3 totals 16 residues.

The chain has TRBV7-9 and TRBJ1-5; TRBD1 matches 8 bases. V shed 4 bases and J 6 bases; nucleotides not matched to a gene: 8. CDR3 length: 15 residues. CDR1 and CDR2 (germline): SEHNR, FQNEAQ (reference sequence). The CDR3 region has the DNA TGTGCCAGCAGCTCGGACAGGGTCTTAGGTCAGCCCCAGCATTTT. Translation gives CASSSDRVLGQPQHF.

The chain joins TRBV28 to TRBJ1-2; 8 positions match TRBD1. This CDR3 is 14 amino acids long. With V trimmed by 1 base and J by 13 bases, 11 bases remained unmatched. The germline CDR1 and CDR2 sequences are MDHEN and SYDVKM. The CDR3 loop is CASSLSRGQVVSTF. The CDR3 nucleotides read TGTGCCAGCAGTTTATCCCGGGGACAGGTTGTTTCCACCTTC.